One and the same sample provided the 22 T cell receptor beta chains below, sequenced in a study of blood T cell repertoires in COVID-19. Data came from immunoSEQ multiplex PCR; TCRdb stores just in-frame clones and leaves some out. The data hold 110,000 to 150,000 clones, with approximately 80% observed a single time. The sample taken for sequencing was peripheral blood. The receptors derive from a human donor in a cohort sampled during active COVID-19.

In this sample, this clone turned up once. The V gene is TRBV11-3, the J gene TRBJ2-1; 8 bases line up with TRBD2. V lost 1 base to trimming and J lost 0 bases; unmatched junction nucleotides: 14. In germline, CDR1 is SGHNT, CDR2 YENEEA. The CDR3 is made up of 20 amino acids. The CDR3 DNA sequence: TGTGCCAGCAGCTTAGGCTTTTCGGTTAGCGGGGATAGCTCCTACAATGAGCAGTTCTTC. It yields the protein CASSLGFSVSGDSSYNEQFF.

This chain uses TRBV3-1 (or the pseudogene TRBV3-2) with TRBJ2-1, with 9 bases identical to TRBD2. The CDR3 is made up of 15 amino acids. Unmatched junction bases numbered 10, after V lost 4 bases and J lost 9 bases. Germline loops: CDR1 LGHDT, CDR2 YNNKEL (reference sequence). CDR3 amino acids: CASSRGASGNSEQFF. In DNA, the CDR3 is TGTGCCAGCAGCCGGGGGGCTAGCGGGAACAGTGAGCAGTTCTTC.

The chain has TRBV2 and TRBJ1-5; perhaps TRBD1 as D (5 bases). Germline V gives CDR1 SNHLY, CDR2 FYNNEI. Trimming removed 4 bases from V and 2 bases from J, with 9 bases in between. This CDR3 has 14 amino acids. DNA for the CDR3: TGTGCCAGCAGTGCCGGAGGGGGCAATCAGCCCCAGCATTTT. Translating it yields CASSAGGGNQPQHF. Looking up the rest from reference TRBV2 and TRBJ1-5 gives the full variable domain: EPEVTQTPSHQVTQMGQEVILRCVPISNHLYFYWYRQILGQKVEFLVSFYNNEISEKSEIFDDQFSVERPDGSNFTLKIRSTKLEDSAMYFCASSAGGGNQPQHFGDGTRLSIL.

The chain employs TRBV7-6 and TRBJ1-1; 7 bases agree with TRBD1. This CDR3 is built from 14 residues. Germline V gene lookup returns CDR1 SGHVS and CDR2 FNYEAQ. Trimming cost V 5 bases and J 1 base; bases outside gene matches: 4. DNA of the CDR3: TGTGCCAGCAGCCCTACAGGGGCGAACACTGAAGCTTTCTTT. It yields the protein CASSPTGANTEAFF.

The chain has TRBV3-1 (or the pseudogene TRBV3-2) and TRBJ1-1, with TRBD1 as a possible D gene (6 bases). From germline, CDR1 is LGHDT and CDR2 YNNKEL (reference sequence). V dropped 4 bases and J dropped 4 bases, with 16 bases sitting between them. This CDR3 is built from 15 residues. The CDR3: CASSRATGSSTEAFF. CDR3 in DNA: TGTGCCAGCAGCCGTGCCACAGGGAGCTCCACTGAAGCTTTCTTT.

The chain uses TRBV29-1 and TRBJ2-3; 9 bases fit TRBD2. There are 14 residues in the CDR3. V shed 6 bases and J 3 bases; nucleotides not matched to a gene: 7. CDR1 and CDR2 (germline): SQVTM, ANQGSEA. CDR3 sequence reads: CSVLSGRVTDTQYF. The CDR3 DNA reads TGCAGCGTCCTTAGCGGGAGAGTGACAGATACGCAGTATTTT.

This clone appeared a single time. This chain joins TRBV4-1 and TRBJ2-7, with 7 nucleotides matching TRBD2. Germline CDR1 is MGHRA and CDR2 is YSYEKL. Germline trimming cut 3 bases from V and 0 bases from J; bases unmatched to any gene: 5. The CDR3 totals 15 residues. As DNA, the CDR3 is TGCGCCAGCAGCCACCTACTAGCGAGCTCCTACGAGCAGTACTTC. Translating gives CASSHLLASSYEQYF.

This chain uses TRBV4-1 with TRBJ2-1; weak D call: TRBD1 (5 bases). The CDR3 has 19 amino acids. From germline, CDR1 is MGHRA and CDR2 YSYEKL. With 2 bases removed from V and 5 bases from J, the gap between germline ends came to 25 bases. The CDR3, as DNA: TGCGCCAGCAGCCAACTCTTTGAGTCCACAGGTAGGGTGAACAATGAGCAGTTCTTC. Translating it yields CASSQLFESTGRVNNEQFF.

This chain connects TRBV9 to TRBJ1-1; possible D gene TRBD1, 5 bases. Trimming pared 0 bases from V and 1 base from J, leaving 7 bases between. CDR3 size: 14 residues. CDR1 is SGDLS and CDR2 is YYNGEE in the germline V gene. CDR3 sequence reads: CASSVVGQNTEAFF. CDR3 bases: TGTGCCAGCAGCGTAGTTGGACAGAACACTGAAGCTTTCTTT.

DNA of the CDR3: TGTGCCAGCTCAACCGGGACTAGCGGGAGCTACGAGCAGTACTTC. This encodes CASSTGTSGSYEQYF. The chain couples TRBV18 to TRBJ2-7, with 14 bases that match TRBD2. Germline loops: CDR1 KGHSH, CDR2 LQKENI. V was clipped by 5 bases and J by 3 bases; unmatched bases: 3. This CDR3 has 15 residues.

V gene TRBV4-1 combines with J gene TRBJ2-5; 7 bases map to TRBD2. The trim removed 1 base at V and 1 base at J, leaving 6 bases unmatched. The CDR3 length is 16 residues. Germline CDR1 MGHRA, CDR2 YSYEKL. CDR3: CASSQGTLAVQETQYF. Written as DNA, the CDR3 is TGCGCCAGCAGCCAAGGGACTCTAGCGGTCCAAGAGACCCAGTACTTC.

This clone was counted between two and nine times. The rearrangement links TRBV11-2 to TRBJ1-5, with TRBD1 matching 9 bases. The V segment lost 1 base and the J segment 0 bases; nucleotides outside the gene matches: 7. Germline assignment: CDR1 SGHAT and CDR2 FQNNGV. This CDR3 contains 18 residues. CDR3 coding DNA: TGTGCCAGCAGCTTAGGTCCGCACAGGGGGCATAGCAATCAGCCCCAGCATTTT. Translation: CASSLGPHRGHSNQPQHF.

The V gene is TRBV15, the J gene TRBJ2-5; D is unresolved. Germline CDR1 and CDR2: LNHNV and YYDKDF (reference sequence). V lost 3 bases and J 2 bases, leaving 7 bases between the germline ends. The CDR3 length is 13 residues. The CDR3 here is CATSRQVQETQYF. As DNA, the CDR3 is TGTGCCACCAGCAGGCAGGTTCAAGAGACCCAGTACTTC.

J is TRBJ2-7 and V is TRBV4-3; a possible D gene is TRBD2 (7 bases). Trimming removed 4 bases from V and 0 bases from J, with 19 bases in between. The V gene's germline CDR1 is LGHNA and CDR2 YSLEER. This CDR3 region has 17 residues. CDR3 amino acids: CASSLRRGGGLSYEQYF. CDR3 nucleotide sequence: TGCGCCAGCAGCCTACGGAGGGGAGGGGGTCTCTCCTACGAGCAGTACTTC.

This rearrangement joins TRBV5-1 to TRBJ1-2; 9 nucleotides line up with TRBD1. This CDR3 has 14 residues. J lost 5 bases, V lost 2 bases, and 4 bases had no gene match. Germline CDR1 reads SGHRS; CDR2 reads YFSETQ. The chain's CDR3 is CASSFQTGGYGYTF. The CDR3 DNA reads TGCGCCAGCAGCTTCCAGACAGGGGGATATGGCTACACCTTC.

The chain recombines TRBV15 with TRBJ1-5, with TRBD1 identical over 7 bases. Germline lookup yields CDR1 LNHNV and CDR2 YYDKDF (reference sequence). The CDR3 has 14 residues. The J segment lost 6 bases and the V segment lost 0 bases, leaving 2 bases of the junction unmatched. The CDR3 sequence: CATSRDHRGQPQHF. The CDR3 nucleotides read TGTGCCACCAGCAGAGATCACAGGGGTCAGCCCCAGCATTTT.

The chain uses TRBV18 and TRBJ2-7, with D perhaps TRBD2 (6 bases). This CDR3 has 13 residues. V was clipped by 6 bases and J by 4 bases, with 13 bases between them. CDR1 and CDR2 (germline): KGHSH, LQKENI. The DNA of the CDR3 is TGTGCCAGCTCCCCGCCGGGAGTGTACGAGCAGTACTTC. Translating it yields CASSPPGVYEQYF. The full variable domain, completed using reference TRBV18 and TRBJ2-7, is NAGVMQNPRHLVRRRGQEARLRCSPMKGHSHVYWYRQLPEEGLKFMVYLQKENIIDESGMPKERFSAEFPKEGPSILRIQQVVRGDSAAYFCASSPPGVYEQYFGPGTRLTVT.

As concerns this clone: The same CDR3 also results from other DNA sequences found in this sample. J is TRBJ2-7 and V is TRBV6-5, with 8 nucleotides matching TRBD1. The CDR3 runs 14 residues. The V segment lost 1 base and the J segment 3 bases; nucleotides outside the gene matches: 2. CDR1 and CDR2 from the germline V gene are MNHEY and SVGAGI. Here the CDR3 reads CASSYFGQGYEQYF. The DNA of the CDR3 is TGTGCCAGCAGTTACTTCGGACAGGGCTACGAGCAGTACTTC.

The rearrangement links TRBV10-3 to TRBJ2-7; tentatively, D is TRBD2 (8 bases). The CDR3 has 14 amino acids. The germline gives CDR1 ENHRY, CDR2 SYGVKD. The CDR3 here is CAISRGAGGYEQYF. DNA for the CDR3: TGTGCTATCTCGCGGGGGGCAGGGGGCTACGAGCAGTACTTC.

The rearrangement uses TRBV28 and TRBJ2-7, with a tentative D call TRBD1 (5 bases). Germline V CDR1 and CDR2: MDHEN, SYDVKM. Trimming stripped 3 bases from V and 0 bases from J, with 15 bases between. This CDR3 comprises 16 residues. In DNA form, the CDR3 reads TGTGCCAGCAGTTTTGGACATGCGACAGACTCCTACGAGCAGTACTTC. This encodes CASSFGHATDSYEQYF.

The chain links TRBV9 to TRBJ1-1, with D possibly being TRBD1 (5 bases). The V gene lost 0 bases and the J gene lost 2 bases, with 14 bases spanning the gap. The CDR3 is 16 residues long. Germline V gene lookup returns CDR1 SGDLS and CDR2 YYNGEE. CDR3 sequence reads: CASSVAPGLSNTEAFF. CDR3 coding DNA: TGTGCCAGCAGCGTAGCCCCAGGGCTTTCAAACACTGAAGCTTTCTTT.

J is TRBJ2-5 and V is TRBV7-2, with a tentative D call TRBD1 (6 bases). The CDR3 runs to 16 residues. Germline CDR1 reads SGHTA; CDR2 reads FQGNSA. The germline V and J ends were trimmed by 4 bases and 1 base, with 16 bases remaining between them. The CDR3 nucleotides are TGTGCCAGCAGCTCCTCAGGGGCCAGGGCCCAAGAGACCCAGTACTTC. Translating it yields CASSSSGARAQETQYF.